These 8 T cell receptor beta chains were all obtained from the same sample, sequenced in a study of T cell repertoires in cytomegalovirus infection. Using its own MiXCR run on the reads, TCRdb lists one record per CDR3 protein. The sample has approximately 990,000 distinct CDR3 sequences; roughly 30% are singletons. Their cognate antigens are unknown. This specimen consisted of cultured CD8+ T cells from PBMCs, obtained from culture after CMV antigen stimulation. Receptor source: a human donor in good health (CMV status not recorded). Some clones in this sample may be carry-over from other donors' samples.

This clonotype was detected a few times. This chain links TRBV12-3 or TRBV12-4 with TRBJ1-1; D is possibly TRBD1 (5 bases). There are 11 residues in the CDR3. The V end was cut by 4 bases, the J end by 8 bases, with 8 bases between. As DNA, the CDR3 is TGTGCCAGCAGTTGGGGGGGGGAAGCTTTCTTT. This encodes CASSWGGEAFF.

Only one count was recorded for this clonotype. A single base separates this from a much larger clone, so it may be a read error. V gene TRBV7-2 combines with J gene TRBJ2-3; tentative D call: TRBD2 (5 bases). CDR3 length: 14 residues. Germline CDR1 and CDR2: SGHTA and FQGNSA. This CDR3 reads CAGSPLSAGDTQYF. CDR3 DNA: TGTGCCGGCAGCCCCCTGAGCGCGGGAGATACGCAGTATTTT.

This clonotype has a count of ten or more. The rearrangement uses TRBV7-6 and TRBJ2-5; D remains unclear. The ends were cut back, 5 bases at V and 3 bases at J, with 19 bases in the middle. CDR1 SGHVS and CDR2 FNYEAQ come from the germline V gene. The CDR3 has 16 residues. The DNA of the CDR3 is TGTGCCAGCAGCCCCTGGGCCCTCCGGGTTGAAGAGACCCAGTACTTC. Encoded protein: CASSPWALRVEETQYF.

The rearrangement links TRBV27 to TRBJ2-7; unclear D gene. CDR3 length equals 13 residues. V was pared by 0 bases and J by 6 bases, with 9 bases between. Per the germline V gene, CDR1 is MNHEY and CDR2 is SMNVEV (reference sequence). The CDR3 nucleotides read TGTGCCAGCAGTTTATCCGGATACGCCGAGCAGTACTTC. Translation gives CASSLSGYAEQYF.

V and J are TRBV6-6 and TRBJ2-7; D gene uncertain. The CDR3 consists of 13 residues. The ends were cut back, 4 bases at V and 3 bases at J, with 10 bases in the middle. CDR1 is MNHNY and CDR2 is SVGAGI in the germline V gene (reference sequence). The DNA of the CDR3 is TGTGCCAGCAGTTCTGGCAACCTCTACGAGCAGTACGTC. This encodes CASSSGNLYEQYV.

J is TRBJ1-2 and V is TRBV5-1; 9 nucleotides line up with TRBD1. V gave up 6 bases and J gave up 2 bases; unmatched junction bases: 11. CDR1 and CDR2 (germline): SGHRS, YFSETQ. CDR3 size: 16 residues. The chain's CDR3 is CASKPDRGVLNYGYTF. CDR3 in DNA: TGCGCCAGCAAACCGGACAGGGGAGTCCTGAACTATGGCTACACCTTC.

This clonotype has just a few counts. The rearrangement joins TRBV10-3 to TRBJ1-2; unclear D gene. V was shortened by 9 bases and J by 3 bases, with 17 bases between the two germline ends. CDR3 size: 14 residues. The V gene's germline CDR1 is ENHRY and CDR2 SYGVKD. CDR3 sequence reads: CAIRPLEGDYGYTF. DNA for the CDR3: TGTGCCATACGGCCCCTCGAGGGAGACTATGGCTACACCTTC.

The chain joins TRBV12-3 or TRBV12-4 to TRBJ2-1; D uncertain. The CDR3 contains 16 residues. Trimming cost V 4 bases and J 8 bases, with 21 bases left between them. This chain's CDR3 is CASSSPRTQFADEQFF. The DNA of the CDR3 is TGTGCCAGCAGTTCCCCCCGGACCCAGTTTGCCGATGAGCAGTTCTTC.